The rows below give T cell receptor beta chains drawn from one sample of a study of blood T cell repertoires in COVID-19. The repertoire was sequenced with immunoSEQ multiplex PCR; TCRdb's copy has only in-frame clones and lacks some. The table includes 55,000 to 75,000 clones, around 80% detected once. The sequenced sample was peripheral blood. The source of these receptors is a man aged 60 to 75 with acute or convalescent COVID-19. CDR3s include the opening cysteine and the closing phenylalanine or tryptophan. The D gene is left open where the match is weak. The size entry is marked missing in some rows and otherwise reads once, few, many or a size class.

j_call	d_call	cdr3_length	clone_size	v_call	cdr3_nt	cdr3_aa
TRBJ2-1	.	15	.	TRBV27	TGTGCCAGCAGTTTAGCGGCAGGGGCCTACAATGAGCAGTTCTTC	CASSLAAGAYNEQFF
TRBJ1-2	.	14	.	TRBV15	TGTGCCACCAGCAGAGGGGCAGGAGGCCTTGGCTACACCTTC	CATSRGAGGLGYTF
TRBJ2-7	TRBD2	15	few	TRBV28	TGTGCCAGCAGTTCTGCCGGGACTAGGAATTACGAGCAGTACTTC	CASSSAGTRNYEQYF
TRBJ2-4	TRBD1	15	.	TRBV2	TGTGCCAGCAGTGGGGACAGGGCGGGGAAAAACATTCAGTACTTC	CASSGDRAGKNIQYF
TRBJ1-1	.	16	.	TRBV18	TGTGCCAGCTCACCCGGAGGGGCAAGAGAGAACACTGAAGCTTTCTTT	CASSPGGARENTEAFF
TRBJ1-3	.	15	.	TRBV9	TGTGCCAGCAGCGTAGGACGGGACTCTGGAAACACCATATATTTT	CASSVGRDSGNTIYF
TRBJ1-5	TRBD1	15	.	TRBV25-1	TGTGCCAGCAGTGGGACAGGGGATAGCAATCAGCCCCAGCATTTT	CASSGTGDSNQPQHF
TRBJ1-5	.	15	.	TRBV15	TGTGCCACCAGCAGGGACATCACCGTCAATCAGCCCCAGCATTTT	CATSRDITVNQPQHF
TRBJ1-4	.	15	.	TRBV3-1/TRBV3-2	TGTGCCAGCAGCCAAGATCTCCGGGAGAGGGGAAAACTGTTTTTT	CASSQDLRERGKLFF
TRBJ2-5	TRBD1	14	few	TRBV5-4	TGTGCCAGCAGCTCGGGACAGGCCCAAGAGACCCAGTACTTC	CASSSGQAQETQYF
TRBJ2-5	.	12	.	TRBV5-4	TGTGCCAGCAGCCGGACTGAAGAGACCCAGTACTTC	CASSRTEETQYF
TRBJ1-5	.	16	.	TRBV7-6	TGTGCCAGCAGTCCGGCGGAGGAGAATAGCAATCAGCCCCAGCATTTT	CASSPAEENSNQPQHF
TRBJ1-5	.	16	.	TRBV19	TGTGCCAGTAGTATGAGGGTATGGTCGCCACATCAGCCCCAGCATTTT	CASSMRVWSPHQPQHF
TRBJ2-4	TRBD2	16	.	TRBV19	TGTGCCAGTAGTATGGCAGCGGGAGGGCCCCATTACATTCAGTACTTC	CASSMAAGGPHYIQYF
TRBJ1-6	.	16	few	TRBV25-1	TGTGCCAGCAGTGAACTTGAAGGGAGGGAGAATTCACCCCTCCACTTT	CASSELEGRENSPLHF
TRBJ1-2	TRBD1	15	few	TRBV5-4	TGTGCCAGCAGCTTGGGACAGGGCGCAAACTATGGCTACACCTTC	CASSLGQGANYGYTF
TRBJ2-7	.	13	.	TRBV29-1	TGCAGCGTTGAACGGCAGGGGACCTACGAGCAGTACTTC	CSVERQGTYEQYF
TRBJ1-2	.	14	few	TRBV5-6	TGTGCCAGCAGCTTGGTCGACCTCCGGGGTGGCTACACCTTC	CASSLVDLRGGYTF
TRBJ2-7	.	13	.	TRBV5-5	TGTGCCAGCACCCCGGTTCCTACGAACGAGCAGTACTTC	CASTPVPTNEQYF
TRBJ2-1	.	13	many	TRBV27	TGTGCCAGCAGTTTAGGCCTCGCCGATGAGCAGTTCTTC	CASSLGLADEQFF
TRBJ1-4	TRBD1	15	.	TRBV18	TGTGCCAGCTCACCACCGGGACAGGGGGATGAAAAACTGTTTTTT	CASSPPGQGDEKLFF
TRBJ1-1	.	13	.	TRBV7-2	TGTGCCACCACAGGCCGGGCCAACACTGAAGCTTTCTTT	CATTGRANTEAFF
TRBJ2-3	.	14	.	TRBV7-6	TGTGCCAGCAGCTTAGCGGGAGTTACAGATACGCAGTATTTT	CASSLAGVTDTQYF
TRBJ1-6	.	14	few	TRBV29-1	TGCAGCGTTTATGACCCAGGGGCCGGAGTATCCCTCCACTTT	CSVYDPGAGVSLHF
TRBJ1-1	.	14	.	TRBV7-9	TGTGCCAGCAGCTTAGGGGGGCCTTACACTGAAGCTTTCTTT	CASSLGGPYTEAFF
TRBJ2-3	TRBD1	13	.	TRBV29-1	TGCAGCGTTGAGAGGCAGGGGGTGAATACGCAGTATTTT	CSVERQGVNTQYF
TRBJ2-7	.	12	.	TRBV3-1/TRBV3-2	TGTGCCAGCAGTCGAGCCCCCTACGAGCAGTACTTC	CASSRAPYEQYF
TRBJ2-1	TRBD2	14	once	TRBV19	TGTGCCAGTAGTAGTAGCGGGAGGTCTGGTGAGCAGTTCTTC	CASSSSGRSGEQFF
TRBJ2-2	TRBD2	16	.	TRBV15	TGTGCCACCAGCCACCGACTAGCGGCGAACACCGGGGAGCTGTTTTTT	CATSHRLAANTGELFF
TRBJ1-6	.	15	.	TRBV5-6	TGTGCCAGCAGCTTGTACGCAGGGGAATTAGTCGCCCTCCACTTT	CASSLYAGELVALHF
TRBJ2-3	TRBD2	16	.	TRBV5-4	TGTGCCAGCAGCTTGGGAAGACTAGCGGGGAGAGATACGCAGTATTTT	CASSLGRLAGRDTQYF
TRBJ1-6	.	15	.	TRBV5-1	TGCGCCAGCAGCTTACCCCAGGAGGGGAATTCACCCCTCCACTTT	CASSLPQEGNSPLHF
TRBJ2-1	TRBD2	18	.	TRBV28	TGTGCCAGCACCCCCCCGCAGGGGAGGGCTAGCGGGTACAATGAGCAGTTCTTC	CASTPPQGRASGYNEQFF
TRBJ1-4	TRBD1	19	.	TRBV4-3	TGCGCCAGCAGCCAAGATGGGATAGGGACAGGGGTCCTTAATGAAAAACTGTTTTTT	CASSQDGIGTGVLNEKLFF
TRBJ1-4	TRBD1	15	.	TRBV5-5	TGTGCCAGCAGCCTCTCCGGGACAGGAGAGGAAAAACTGTTTTTT	CASSLSGTGEEKLFF